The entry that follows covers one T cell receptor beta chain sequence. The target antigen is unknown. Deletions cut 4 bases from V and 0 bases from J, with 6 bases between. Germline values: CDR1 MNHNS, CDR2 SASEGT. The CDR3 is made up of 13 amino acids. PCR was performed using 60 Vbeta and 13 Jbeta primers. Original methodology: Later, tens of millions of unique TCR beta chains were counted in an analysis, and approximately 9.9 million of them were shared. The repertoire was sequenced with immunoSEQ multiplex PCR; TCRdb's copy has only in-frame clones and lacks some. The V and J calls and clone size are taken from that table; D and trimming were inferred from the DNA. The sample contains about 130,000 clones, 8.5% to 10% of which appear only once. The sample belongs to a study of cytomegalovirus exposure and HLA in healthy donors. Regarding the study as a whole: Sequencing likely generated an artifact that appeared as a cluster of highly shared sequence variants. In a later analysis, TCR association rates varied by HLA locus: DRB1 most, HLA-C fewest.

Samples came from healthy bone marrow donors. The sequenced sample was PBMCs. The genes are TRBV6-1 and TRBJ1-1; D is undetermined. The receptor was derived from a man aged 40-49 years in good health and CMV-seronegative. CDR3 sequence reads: CASSAEVNTEAFF. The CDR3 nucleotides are TGTGCCAGCAGTGCTGAGGTGAACACTGAAGCTTTCTTT.